The sequence of this T cell receptor beta chain was determined in a study of cytotoxic CD8 clonotypes in ibrutinib-treated CLL. Study in general: Included were 10 to 12 relapsed/refractory and approximately 15 treatment-naive patients, of whom 17 to 18 were IGHV unmutated.

Target depth was 1 in 200,000 to 1 in 1 million T cells, about 10x per clonotype. TCRdb keeps only in-frame clones here, not all; method: immunoSEQ multiplex PCR. The top ten clones hold about 16% of a sample with 250,000 or so clones, roughly 74% of them seen once. The CDR3 is 14 residues long. Trimming took 4 bases from V and 3 from J, leaving 13 bases between them. CDR1 is SGHTA, CDR2 FQGNSA, per germline. This sequence originates from a human donor with chronic lymphocytic leukemia. This rearrangement joins TRBV7-2 to TRBJ2-7, with D possibly being TRBD1 (6 bases). Material: PBMCs, obtained after 24 months of ibrutinib treatment. The chain's CDR3 is CASSYRQAGYEQYF. CDR3 coding DNA: TGTGCCAGCAGCTACCGACAGGCGGGCTACGAGCAGTACTTC.